Detailed here is one TCR beta chain. V was shortened by 2 bases and J by 2 bases, with 7 bases between the two germline ends. This CDR3 contains 14 residues. The germline CDR1 and CDR2 sequences are SNHLY and FYNNEI. TCR beta chains were sequenced at survey level with immunoSEQ. Clones were sequenced by immunoSEQ multiplex PCR, and TCRdb holds only the in-frame ones, with some missing. The sample lists approximately 70,000 clones, about 93% occurring once. The clonotype originates from a man aged 40-50 years with rheumatoid arthritis. The chain couples TRBV2 to TRBJ2-1; D is unresolved. Specimen: PBMCs. This CDR3 reads CASSEMSTYNEQFF. Here the CDR3 DNA reads TGTGCCAGCAGTGAAATGTCTACCTACAATGAGCAGTTCTTC.